This TCR beta chain was retrieved from a study of blood T cells in healthy people across ages (dated by TCRdb to between 2014 and 2017). Study-level background: In model experiments, roughly one uniquely barcoded TCR beta cDNA molecule per two T cells was captured by template switching. Age-related changes in TCR beta repertoire diversity were measured in the study by deep sequencing normalized with unique cDNA molecular identifiers. To avoid experimental bias, donors of different ages were randomly spread across the sequencing lanes. Using the same blood draw, the study looked at two additional independent replicas of 1 million unique cDNA reads for two donors, one aged 18 to 30 and the other aged 80 or older. Four age groups were formed from the donors: young (average around 15 years), middle-aged (just under 40), aged (62) and long-lived (82). Paper-wide results and their limitations: Observed TCR beta diversity per million T cells fell roughly linearly with age, and a significant reduction was already apparent by age about 36. Estimates of total diversity from one million sequenced T cells were regarded as lower bounds and underestimates. The long-lived group showed more naive CD4+ T cells, fewer expanded clones and increased TCR diversity than the aged group, suggesting age selection. Because profiling used bulk unsorted PBMCs, naive and antigen-experienced compartments could not be compared conclusively. A strong correlation was found between observed TCR beta diversity and the percentage of naive T cells measured by flow cytometry. Because the CMV infection status of the donors was unknown, age-related changes in expanded clonotypes may potentially have been confounded.

There are many counts of this clonotype. It has no known antigen specificity. No base quality information exists; no much larger clone differs at one position. Receptors were amplified or captured by 5' RACE. Instrument on record: Illumina HiSeq 2500. A second PCR of roughly 6 to 11 cycles was run with a J-beta primer mix and a sample-barcoded 5' primer. Each TCR beta cDNA molecule received a unique molecular identifier from a template-switch 5' adaptor carrying 12 random nucleotides. Each sample yielded at least 2.5 million CDR3-containing paired-end reads. First-strand cDNA synthesis was performed from all RNA using the Mint cDNA synthesis kit, with priming by a TRBC-specific oligonucleotide. All cDNA was treated with uracil-DNA glycosylase and then went through a first 18-cycle PCR with the universal primers M1SS and BC2_uni_R. The authors processed their data as follows. Each sample was normalized by randomly selecting 1 million high-quality reads, each carrying a distinct molecular identifier. Instead of being binned into consensus sequences, reads with shared molecular identifiers were discarded. MiTCR, with a Q25 quality threshold and the strictest error-elimination algorithm, was used for CDR3 identification, clonotype clustering and error correction. A nonparametric unseen species model using Euler transformation provided a lower-bound estimate of total TCR beta diversity. Through fastp at Q25 and MiXCR, TCRdb rebuilt clones from the public reads, retaining in-frame beta chains. Rows merge per CDR3 protein into single entries with the most common DNA and genes. TCRdb, not the original authors, processed these V and J calls. For this sample there are some 1.7 million distinct CDR3 sequences; roughly 27% appear just once. The leading ten clones occupy 6.5% to 8.5% of the sample.

The donors were roughly 39 Caucasian individuals from Russia, aged roughly 6 to 90 years, who were systemically healthy. Ten milliliters of peripheral blood were drawn from each donor into EDTA-treated Vacutainer tubes. Ficoll-Paque density-gradient centrifugation was used to isolate PBMCs, with at least 7 million obtained per sample. Total RNA, at least 6 micrograms per sample, was extracted from PBMCs with Trizol reagent. Naive CD45RAhigh/CD27high T cell percentages were measured by flow cytometry on a PBMC aliquot from every donor. Measured from the cysteine to the phenylalanine, the CDR3 is 15 residues long. CDR3 DNA is the only sequence kept; it has 45 bases, read in frame from the first base. The germline V gene (reference sequence) specifies SEHNR as CDR1 and FQNEAQ as CDR2. For this chain, trimming is 4 bases at the V end and 4 bases at the J end, and the number of junction bases without a gene match is 6.

The rearranged segments are TRBV7-9 and TRBJ2-1, and TRBD2 aligns with 8 junction nucleotides. The TCR originated in a young woman in good health. What was sequenced was blood. The DNA sequence is given as TGTGCCAGCAGCTCGCTGCGGGGGGAATACAATGAGCAGTTCTTC. This gives the protein CASSSLRGEYNEQFF.